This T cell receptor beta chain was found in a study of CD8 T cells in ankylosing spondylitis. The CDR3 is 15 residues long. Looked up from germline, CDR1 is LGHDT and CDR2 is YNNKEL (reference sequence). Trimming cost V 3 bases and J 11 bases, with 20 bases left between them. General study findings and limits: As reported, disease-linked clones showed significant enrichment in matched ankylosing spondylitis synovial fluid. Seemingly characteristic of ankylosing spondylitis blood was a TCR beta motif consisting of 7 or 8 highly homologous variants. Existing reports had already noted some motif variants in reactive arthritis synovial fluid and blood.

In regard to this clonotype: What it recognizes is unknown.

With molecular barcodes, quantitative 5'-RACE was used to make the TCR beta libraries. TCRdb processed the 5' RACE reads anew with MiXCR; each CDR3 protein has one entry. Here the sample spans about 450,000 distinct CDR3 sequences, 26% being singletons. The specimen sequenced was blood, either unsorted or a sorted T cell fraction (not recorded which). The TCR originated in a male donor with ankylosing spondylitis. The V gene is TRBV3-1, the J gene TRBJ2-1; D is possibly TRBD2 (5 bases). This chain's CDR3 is CASSQGRLPGSQQFF. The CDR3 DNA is TGTGCCAGCAGCCAGGGGAGACTCCCAGGCAGTCAGCAGTTCTTC.